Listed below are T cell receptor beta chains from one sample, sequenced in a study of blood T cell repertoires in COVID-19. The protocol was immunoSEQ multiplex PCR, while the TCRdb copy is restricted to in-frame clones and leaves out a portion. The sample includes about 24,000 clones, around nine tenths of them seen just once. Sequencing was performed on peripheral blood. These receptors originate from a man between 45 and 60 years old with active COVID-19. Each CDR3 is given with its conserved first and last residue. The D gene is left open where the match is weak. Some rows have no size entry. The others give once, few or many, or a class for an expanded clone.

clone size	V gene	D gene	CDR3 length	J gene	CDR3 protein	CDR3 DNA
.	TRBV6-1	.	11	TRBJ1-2	CASSEVVRYTF	TGTGCCAGCAGTGAAGTCGTTCGCTACACCTTC
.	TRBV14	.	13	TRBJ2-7	CASSQGHRDEQYF	TGTGCCAGCAGCCAAGGACATCGCGACGAGCAGTACTTC
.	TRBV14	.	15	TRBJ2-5	CASSHRRAYQETQYF	TGTGCCAGCAGCCACCGCAGGGCGTACCAAGAGACCCAGTACTTC
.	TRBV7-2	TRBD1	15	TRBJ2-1	CASSLSRGPGNEQFF	TGTGCCAGCAGCTTATCGAGGGGGCCTGGCAATGAGCAGTTCTTC
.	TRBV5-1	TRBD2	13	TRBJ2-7	CASSYSSGREQYF	TGCGCCAGCAGCTATTCTAGCGGGCGCGAGCAGTACTTC
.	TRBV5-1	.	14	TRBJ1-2	CASSTMGGNYGYTF	TGCGCCAGCAGCACTATGGGGGGAAACTATGGCTACACCTTC
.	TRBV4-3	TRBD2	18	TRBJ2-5	CASSQAVRQRGAQETQYF	TGCGCCAGCAGCCAAGCAGTGCGCCAGCGGGGGGCCCAAGAGACCCAGTACTTC
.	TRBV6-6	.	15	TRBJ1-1	CASSYRGGGFTEAFF	TGTGCCAGCAGTTACAGAGGCGGGGGGTTCACTGAAGCTTTCTTT
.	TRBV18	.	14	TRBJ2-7	CASSPTPDSDEQYF	TGTGCCAGCTCACCTACCCCGGACAGCGACGAGCAGTACTTC
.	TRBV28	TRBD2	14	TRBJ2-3	CASSYGTLTGGQYF	TGTGCCAGCAGTTATGGGACCCTTACGGGGGGGCAGTATTTT
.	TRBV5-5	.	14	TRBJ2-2	CASSLGGEVGELFF	TGTGCCAGCAGCTTGGGCGGGGAGGTCGGGGAGCTGTTTTTT
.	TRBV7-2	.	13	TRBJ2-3	CASSSLVIDTQYF	TGTGCCAGCAGCTCCTTAGTTATAGATACGCAGTATTTT
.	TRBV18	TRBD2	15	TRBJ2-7	CASSLTSGSQYEQYF	TGTGCCAGCTCACTAACTAGCGGGAGTCAATACGAGCAGTACTTC
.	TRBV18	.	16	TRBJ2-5	CASSPQNAGLGETQYF	TGTGCCAGCTCACCCCAGAACGCGGGCTTGGGGGAGACCCAGTACTTC
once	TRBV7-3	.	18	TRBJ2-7	CASSLIPQAFPTSYEQYF	TGTGCCAGCAGCTTAATCCCCCAGGCTTTCCCAACATCCTACGAGCAGTACTTC
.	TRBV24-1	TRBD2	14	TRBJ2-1	CATSESGRVGEQFF	TGTGCCACCAGTGAAAGCGGGAGGGTTGGGGAGCAGTTCTTC
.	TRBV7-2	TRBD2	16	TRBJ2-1	CASSVQRGGRGNEQFF	TGTGCCAGCAGCGTACAGCGGGGGGGTAGAGGCAATGAGCAGTTCTTC
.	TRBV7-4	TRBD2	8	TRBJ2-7	CASWGGYF	TGTGCCAGCTGGGGGGGGTACTTC
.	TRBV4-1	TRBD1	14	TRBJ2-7	CASSHVQGASEQYF	TGCGCCAGCAGCCATGTCCAGGGGGCGAGCGAGCAGTACTTC
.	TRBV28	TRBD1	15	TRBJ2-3	CASSFSGQGTDTQYF	TGTGCCAGCAGTTTTTCCGGACAGGGGACAGATACGCAGTATTTT
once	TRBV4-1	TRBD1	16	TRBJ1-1	CASSQAYDRVNTEAFF	TGCGCCAGCAGCCAAGCTTACGACAGGGTGAACACTGAAGCTTTCTTT
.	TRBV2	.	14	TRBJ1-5	CASSGEGGNQPQHF	TGTGCCAGCAGTGGGGAAGGGGGCAATCAGCCCCAGCATTTT
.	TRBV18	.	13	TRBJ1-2	CASSPQGNFGYTF	TGTGCCAGCTCACCTCAGGGTAACTTTGGCTACACCTTC
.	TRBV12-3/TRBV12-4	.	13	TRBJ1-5	CASSAGAGQPQHF	TGTGCCAGCAGTGCAGGGGCTGGTCAGCCCCAGCATTTT
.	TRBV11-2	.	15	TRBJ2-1	CASSFLDRPYNEQFF	TGTGCCAGCAGCTTTCTAGACAGGCCTTACAATGAGCAGTTCTTC
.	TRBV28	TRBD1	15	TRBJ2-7	CASSSPAGGADEQYF	TGTGCCAGCAGCTCCCCCGCAGGGGGCGCGGACGAGCAGTACTTC
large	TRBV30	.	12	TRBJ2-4	CAWSVGGNIQYF	TGTGCCTGGAGTGTAGGGGGAAACATTCAGTACTTC
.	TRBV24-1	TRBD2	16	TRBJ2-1	CATSDTGTRRDNEQFF	TGTGCCACCAGTGATACCGGGACTAGAAGGGACAATGAGCAGTTCTTC
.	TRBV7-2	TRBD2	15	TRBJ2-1	CASSYLAGVYNEQFF	TGTGCCAGCAGCTACCTAGCGGGAGTCTACAATGAGCAGTTCTTC
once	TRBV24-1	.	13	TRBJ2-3	CATSAGFGDTQYF	TGTGCCACCAGTGCCGGGTTCGGGGATACGCAGTATTTT
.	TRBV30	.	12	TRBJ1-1	CAWSPTGSRAFF	TGTGCCTGGAGTCCAACAGGGTCTCGGGCTTTCTTT
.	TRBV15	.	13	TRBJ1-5	CATSSDKFQPQHF	TGTGCCACCAGCAGCGACAAGTTTCAGCCCCAGCATTTT
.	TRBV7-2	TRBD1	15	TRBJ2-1	CASSRQGRSFNEQFF	TGTGCCAGCAGCAGACAGGGGCGGTCTTTTAATGAGCAGTTCTTC
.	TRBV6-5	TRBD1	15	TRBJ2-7	CASSYSRRGRGEQYF	TGTGCCAGCAGTTACTCACGCAGGGGGCGAGGCGAGCAGTACTTC
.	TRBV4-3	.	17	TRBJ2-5	CASSQAGLGGLQETQYF	TGCGCCAGCAGCCAGGCCGGACTAGGGGGACTCCAAGAGACCCAGTACTTC
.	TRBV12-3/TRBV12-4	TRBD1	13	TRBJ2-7	CASRGQVLYEQYF	TGTGCCAGCAGGGGACAGGTACTCTACGAGCAGTACTTC
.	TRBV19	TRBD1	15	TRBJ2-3	CASSRGQGSTDTQYF	TGTGCCAGTAGTAGAGGACAGGGCTCCACAGATACGCAGTATTTT
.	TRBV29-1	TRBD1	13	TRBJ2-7	CSVGTGTFYEQYF	TGCAGCGTGGGGACAGGGACCTTCTACGAGCAGTACTTC
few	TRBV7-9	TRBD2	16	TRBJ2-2	CASAGGFKPNTGELFF	TGTGCCAGCGCGGGAGGATTTAAACCAAACACCGGGGAGCTGTTTTTT
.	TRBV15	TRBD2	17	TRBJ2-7	CATSRGGSAGGTYEQYF	TGTGCCACCAGCCGGGGGGGGTCGGCGGGAGGTACCTACGAGCAGTACTTC
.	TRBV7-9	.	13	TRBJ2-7	CASSGGTAYEQYF	TGTGCCAGCAGCGGAGGGACAGCCTACGAGCAGTACTTC
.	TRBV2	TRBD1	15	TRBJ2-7	CASSEGTGGSYEQYF	TGTGCCAGCAGTGAAGGGACAGGGGGATCCTACGAGCAGTACTTC
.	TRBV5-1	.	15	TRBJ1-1	CASSLSNPGLTEAFF	TGCGCCAGCAGCTTGAGTAATCCAGGGCTAACTGAAGCTTTCTTT